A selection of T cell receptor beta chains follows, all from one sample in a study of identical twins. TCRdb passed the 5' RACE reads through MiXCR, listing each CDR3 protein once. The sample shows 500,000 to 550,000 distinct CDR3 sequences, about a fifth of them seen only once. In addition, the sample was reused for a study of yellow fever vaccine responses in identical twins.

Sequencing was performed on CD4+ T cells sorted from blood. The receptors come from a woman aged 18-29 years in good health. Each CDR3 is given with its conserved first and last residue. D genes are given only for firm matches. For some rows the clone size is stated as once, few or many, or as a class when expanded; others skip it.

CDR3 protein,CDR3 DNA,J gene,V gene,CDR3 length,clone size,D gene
CASSFGRGLKGKFGETQYF,TGCGCCAGCAGCTTCGGAAGGGGTTTAAAAGGGAAGTTTGGAGAGACCCAGTACTTC,TRBJ2-5,TRBV5-1,19,many,NA
CASSFRRAGGAPGELFF,TGTGCCAGCAGTTTTCGCCGAGCGGGAGGGGCCCCCGGGGAGCTGTTTTTT,TRBJ2-2,TRBV12-3/TRBV12-4,17,many,TRBD2
CSARGGLAGTDNEQFF,TGCAGTGCTAGAGGGGGACTAGCGGGGACCGACAATGAGCAGTTCTTC,TRBJ2-1,TRBV20-1,16,NA,TRBD2
CSAPVGQGRNTIYF,TGCAGTGCCCCAGTGGGACAGGGGAGAAACACCATATATTTT,TRBJ1-3,TRBV20-1,14,few,TRBD1
CASSSTSGSRSGELFF,TGCGCCAGCAGCTCAACTAGCGGGAGTCGTTCCGGGGAGCTGTTTTTT,TRBJ2-2,TRBV5-1,16,few,TRBD2
CASSASGLEGKDTQYF,TGTGCCAGCAGCGCTTCGGGACTAGAAGGGAAAGATACGCAGTATTTT,TRBJ2-3,TRBV5-6,16,few,TRBD2
CSARTGGRSGSGNTIYF,TGCAGTGCTAGAACAGGGGGTAGGTCCGGCTCTGGAAACACCATATATTTT,TRBJ1-3,TRBV20-1,17,NA,TRBD1
CASRAYRENTEAFF,TGTGCCAGCAGGGCATACAGAGAAAACACTGAAGCTTTCTTT,TRBJ1-1,TRBV12-3/TRBV12-4,14,many,NA
CASSHSFSGRARSYNEQFF,TGTGCCAGCAGCCACAGTTTCAGCGGGAGGGCCCGATCCTACAATGAGCAGTTCTTC,TRBJ2-1,TRBV3-1,19,NA,TRBD2
CATQGQYNEQFF,TGTGCCACCCAGGGACAGTACAATGAGCAGTTCTTC,TRBJ2-1,TRBV24-1,12,few,TRBD1
CAISESGGRDQPQHF,TGTGCCATCAGTGAGTCCGGGGGGCGGGATCAGCCCCAGCATTTT,TRBJ1-5,TRBV10-3,15,NA,NA
CASTTGTTPSEQYF,TGTGCCAGCACCACCGGGACTACCCCGAGCGAGCAGTACTTC,TRBJ2-7,TRBV28,14,NA,TRBD2
CASSTLGNGYGYTF,TGTGCCAGTAGTACCCTGGGCAACGGCTATGGCTACACCTTC,TRBJ1-2,TRBV19,14,NA,NA
CASSFRGGRNEQFF,TGTGCCAGCAGTTTTCGGGGGGGGAGGAATGAGCAGTTCTTC,TRBJ2-1,TRBV12-3/TRBV12-4,14,many,TRBD2
CSVGTGETQYF,TGCAGCGTCGGGACAGGAGAGACCCAGTACTTC,TRBJ2-5,TRBV29-1,11,NA,TRBD1
CASSQGQQETQYF,TGCGCCAGCAGCCAGGGACAGCAAGAGACCCAGTACTTC,TRBJ2-5,TRBV4-1,13,many,TRBD1
CASNLRTGVDYGYTF,TGTGCCAGCAACCTAAGGACAGGGGTTGACTATGGCTACACCTTC,TRBJ1-2,TRBV6-1,15,NA,TRBD1
CSAPGIDNEQFF,TGCAGTGCTCCCGGGATAGACAATGAGCAGTTCTTC,TRBJ2-1,TRBV20-1,12,NA,NA
CASSSGVVGLGDTEAFF,TGTGCCAGCAGCTCCGGGGTCGTGGGGCTGGGAGACACTGAAGCTTTCTTT,TRBJ1-1,TRBV5-5,17,NA,NA
CASSSGGHLQETQYF,TGCGCCAGCAGCTCGGGGGGACACCTTCAAGAGACCCAGTACTTC,TRBJ2-5,TRBV5-1,15,few,NA
CATSVAAGELFF,TGTGCCACCAGTGTGGCTGCCGGGGAGCTGTTTTTT,TRBJ2-2,TRBV24-1,12,many,NA
CSARVAGAVDTQYF,TGCAGTGCTAGAGTTGCAGGGGCGGTAGATACGCAGTATTTT,TRBJ2-3,TRBV20-1,14,NA,NA
CASSVSSSGSFYEQYF,TGTGCCAGCAGCGTTAGTTCGAGCGGGAGTTTCTACGAGCAGTACTTC,TRBJ2-7,TRBV9,16,few,TRBD2
CASSDAGTGGSYTEAFF,TGCGCCAGCAGTGACGCCGGGACAGGGGGTTCATACACTGAAGCTTTCTTT,TRBJ1-1,TRBV10-2,17,NA,TRBD1
CSALGRNTEAFF,TGCAGTGCTTTAGGCCGGAACACTGAAGCTTTCTTT,TRBJ1-1,TRBV20-1,12,NA,NA
CATVRLGGTEAFF,TGTGCCACAGTGCGCCTCGGGGGGACTGAAGCTTTCTTT,TRBJ1-1,TRBV2,13,few,NA
CASSLDIGNQPQHF,TGTGCCAGCAGCTTAGACATAGGAAATCAGCCCCAGCATTTT,TRBJ1-5,TRBV7-9,14,NA,NA
CASSLGRGVRETQYF,TGTGCCAGCAGCTTAGGACGTGGGGTCAGAGAGACCCAGTACTTC,TRBJ2-5,TRBV7-2,15,NA,NA
CASSLVGWEAFF,TGTGCCAGCAGTTTAGTGGGATGGGAAGCTTTCTTT,TRBJ1-1,TRBV12-3/TRBV12-4,12,few,NA
CSARGSGYNEQFF,TGCAGTGCTAGGGGTAGCGGTTACAATGAGCAGTTCTTC,TRBJ2-1,TRBV20-1,13,few,NA
CASSQGLAAPQYF,TGTGCCAGCAGCCAAGGACTAGCTGCCCCTCAGTACTTC,TRBJ2-5,TRBV3-1,13,few,TRBD2
CSARAPLTSSGGAWSTDTQYF,TGCAGTGCTAGAGCCCCTCTTACCTCGAGCGGGGGGGCCTGGAGCACAGATACGCAGTATTTT,TRBJ2-3,TRBV20-1,21,NA,TRBD2
CASSQDGRRSGSYYNEQFF,TGTGCCAGCAGCCAAGATGGGCGTCGCAGCGGGAGCTACTACAATGAGCAGTTCTTC,TRBJ2-1,TRBV14,19,NA,TRBD2
CASSPQSVGAYNEQFF,TGTGCCAGCTCACCACAGTCCGTAGGGGCCTACAATGAGCAGTTCTTC,TRBJ2-1,TRBV18,16,few,NA
CASSPGLLETQYF,TGTGCCAGCTCACCCGGCCTCCTGGAGACCCAGTACTTC,TRBJ2-5,TRBV18,13,few,NA
CASSLRGTANTEAFF,TGTGCCAGCAGTTTAAGGGGGACGGCGAACACTGAAGCTTTCTTT,TRBJ1-1,TRBV27,15,few,NA
CASSLGGRRPQHF,TGCGCCAGCAGCTTGGGGGGGCGCAGGCCCCAGCATTTT,TRBJ1-5,TRBV5-1,13,few,NA
CASSAGLAGTDTQYF,TGTGCCAGCAGCGCTGGACTAGCGGGGACAGATACGCAGTATTTT,TRBJ2-3,TRBV2,15,NA,TRBD2
CASSFKDRLFF,TGTGCCAGCAGCTTTAAGGACAGGCTGTTTTTT,TRBJ1-4,TRBV7-9,11,few,TRBD1
CASSQILTGRPDTQYF,TGTGCCAGCAGCCAAATCTTGACAGGTCGTCCAGATACGCAGTATTTT,TRBJ2-3,TRBV3-1,16,NA,NA
CASSTDWIQYF,TGTGCCAGCAGCACGGACTGGATTCAGTACTTC,TRBJ2-4,TRBV12-3/TRBV12-4,11,NA,NA
CASRGLARTGELFF,TGTGCCAGCAGGGGACTAGCGAGGACCGGGGAGCTGTTTTTT,TRBJ2-2,TRBV2,14,NA,TRBD2
CASRGDSRTYEQYF,TGTGCCAGCAGAGGGGACAGCCGTACCTACGAGCAGTACTTC,TRBJ2-7,TRBV12-3/TRBV12-4,14,few,TRBD1
CSARPLNGRYNEQFF,TGCAGTGCTAGACCCCTAAACGGGAGATACAATGAGCAGTTCTTC,TRBJ2-1,TRBV20-1,15,NA,NA
CASSYSTAGDYNEQFF,TGTGCCAGCAGTTACTCGACGGCAGGGGACTACAATGAGCAGTTCTTC,TRBJ2-1,TRBV6-5,16,few,NA
CASRVSTKGYNEQFF,TGTGCCAGCAGGGTGAGCACCAAAGGGTACAATGAGCAGTTCTTC,TRBJ2-1,TRBV6-2/TRBV6-3,15,few,NA
CASSLGGLGQEETQYF,TGCGCCAGCAGCTTGGGAGGCCTAGGCCAGGAAGAGACCCAGTACTTC,TRBJ2-5,TRBV5-1,16,NA,NA
CASSLAGSAYNEQFF,TGTGCCAGCAGCTTAGCCGGGAGCGCTTACAATGAGCAGTTCTTC,TRBJ2-1,TRBV7-9,15,NA,NA
CASSLIEGWALHF,TGTGCCAGCAGCTTAATTGAAGGGTGGGCCCTCCACTTT,TRBJ1-6,TRBV7-9,13,once,NA
CASSVGELAGRYEQYF,TGTGCCAGCAGCGTAGGGGAGCTAGCGGGAAGGTACGAGCAGTACTTC,TRBJ2-7,TRBV9,16,few,TRBD2
CASSLYYSQGGNQETQYF,TGCGCCAGCAGCCTCTACTATTCCCAGGGGGGGAACCAAGAGACCCAGTACTTC,TRBJ2-5,TRBV4-1,18,NA,NA
CASSSDSTNTGELFF,TGTGCCAGCAGTTCTGACAGCACGAACACCGGGGAGCTGTTTTTT,TRBJ2-2,TRBV2,15,NA,NA
CASSAPGTDTQYF,TGTGCCAGCAGCGCCCCGGGCACAGATACGCAGTATTTT,TRBJ2-3,TRBV9,13,NA,NA